The sequence of this T cell receptor beta chain was determined in a study of cytomegalovirus exposure and HLA in healthy donors. General observations from the study: A missense DCLRE1C variant was associated with V- and J-gene trimming of TCR beta chains in a later analysis, and an independent cohort replicated the association. Earlier analysis looked at TCR beta V segments, and most were productive about 87% or about 30% of the time. Most TCR sequences were uncommon, yet certain public TCRs appeared in many donors. In all likelihood, a cluster of highly shared sequence variants was a sequencing artifact.

With respect to this clone: What it binds is unknown.

Use of 60 Vbeta and 13 Jbeta primers characterized the PCR. Profiling relied on immunoSEQ multiplex PCR, and the TCRdb table lists in-frame clones only, not all of them. Of roughly 77,000 clones listed, approximately 61% are singletons. Sequenced: PBMCs. This clonotype originated in a woman aged 45 to 65 in good health and CMV-seropositive.

The CDR3 DNA reads TGTGCCAGCAGCCTTACAGGGGGCGCAGGGGGAAACACCATATATTTT. Protein sequence: CASSLTGGAGGNTIYF. The rearrangement links TRBV7-2 to TRBJ1-3, with 9 nucleotides matching TRBD1. The J segment lost 4 bases and the V segment lost 5 bases, leaving 9 bases of the junction unmatched. Per germline, CDR1 SGHTA and CDR2 FQGNSA. The CDR3 sequence is 16 residues long.